This T cell receptor (beta chain) was sequenced during a study of blood T cell repertoires in COVID-19. Whole-study context: Samples representing acute and convalescent COVID-19 were sourced from the United States, Italy and Spain. From T cells, B-cell-depleted T cells, or PBMCs came the material, which was cDNA or gDNA.

Per the study methods: Estimated nucleated cell counts came from reference gene primer amplification. Assay used: immunoSEQ multiplex PCR; TCRdb lists only in-frame clones, some missing. V, J and clone size were drawn from that table, and D and trimming were deduced from the DNA. The data hold 100,000 to 140,000 clones, with 75% to 95% observed a single time. Germline V lookup: CDR1 SGHRS, CDR2 YFSETQ. The CDR3 is made up of 14 amino acids. The ends lost 4 bases at V and 3 bases at J; junction bases unmatched: 3. V is TRBV5-1 and J is TRBJ1-5, with 8 bases aligning to TRBD1. Specimen: peripheral blood. The clonotype was recovered from a woman aged 25 to 39 with acute or convalescent COVID-19. The CDR3 region is CASSPDRDNQPQHF. CDR3 coding DNA: TGCGCCAGCAGCCCGGACAGGGACAATCAGCCCCAGCATTTT.